The entry that follows covers one T cell receptor (beta chain) sequence. Its antigen has not been determined. Within one base of it there is no much larger clone, and no base qualities were kept. The sample is drawn from a study of blood T cell repertoires in COVID-19 (dated by TCRdb to the early 2020s). Study-level background: Collaborator samples came from the United States, Italy and Spain and covered acute and convalescent phases of COVID-19. The sample metadata nearly always contained a de-identified subject ID, COVID-19 status, age in years and sex. The samples were drawn from the first 160 participants of the ongoing ImmuneRACE study and from 1,254 subjects provided by 6 global collaborators. The repertoires were released in a freely available public database meant as a resource for research on the immune response to SARS-CoV-2. The prospective study material was composed of cDNA or gDNA derived from T cells, B-cell-depleted T cells, or PBMCs. Where HLA class I and class II types were available, the types were taken from metadata supplied by the sample provider, not from assay-based typing. Subjects who had been exposed to COVID-19, were actively infected with it, or had recovered from it provided the deeply sampled blood TCRbeta repertoires that made up the dataset. Overall results and qualifications from the work: How much clinical and demographic metadata was included differed by source and by participant, and the metadata was provided uncurated.

CDR1 and CDR2, per the germline V gene, are SGHVS and FQNEAQ. Trimming costs V 4 bases and J 2 bases, and their ends lie 16 bases apart. Including cysteine and phenylalanine, the CDR3 has 16 amino acids. The retained sequence is limited to the CDR3, 48 bases, with the frame set at the first base. The collaborating institutions used their own protocols to collect whole blood in K2EDTA tubes. For TCRbeta analysis, collaborators shipped samples as frozen whole blood, isolated PBMCs, or DNA extracted from either of those sample types. TCRbeta CDR3 regions were amplified from genomic DNA by means of the immunoSEQ Assay, a bias-controlled multiplex PCR. The study's own analysis went as follows. Nucleated cell counts per sample were estimated from amplification of reference gene primers within the assay. To quantify the absolute abundance of each unique TCRbeta CDR3 rearrangement, sequence reads were collapsed and filtered. For each sample, productive Simpson clonality was calculated as the square root of Simpson's diversity index over productive rearrangements. The immuneACCESS repertoire file appears here via TCRdb, limited to in-frame rearrangements. These files lack a portion of the clones; in checked studies, under half of the deficit traces to unresolved V genes, and the cause of the others is not known. V, J and clone size are taken as reported in that table, and D and trimming were inferred from the DNA itself. The sample records approximately 250,000 clones, around nine tenths of which are singletons. The top ten hold roughly 1.8% of the sample.

The sequence came from a man aged 30-40 years with active or convalescent COVID-19. Sample: peripheral blood. Recombination linked TRBV7-8 to TRBJ2-3; TRBD1 is perhaps the D gene, given 6 matching bases. In nucleotide form, the sequence is TGTGCCAGCAGCTCGCTAACAGGGCCCTCCACAGATACGCAGTATTTT. It specifies CASSSLTGPSTDTQYF.